Below are 2 T cell receptor beta chains sequenced from a single sample in a study of blood T cell repertoires in COVID-19. The method was immunoSEQ multiplex PCR; TCRdb's version includes in-frame clones alone and lacks a portion of them. The table has about 370,000 clones, roughly 90% seen once. What was sequenced was peripheral blood. The origin of the receptors is a woman under 40 with COVID-19, enrolled during active disease.

This clone has just a few counts. The chain has TRBV6-1 and TRBJ1-5; 7 bases match TRBD1. This CDR3 is built from 18 residues. Germline trimming cut 4 bases from V and 0 bases from J; bases unmatched to any gene: 12. Germline values: CDR1 MNHNS, CDR2 SASEGT. CDR3 in amino acids: CASSVGQPSTRSNQPQHF. The CDR3 nucleotides read TGTGCCAGCAGTGTGGGACAGCCCTCGACCCGTAGCAATCAGCCCCAGCATTTT.

This clone was seen more than once but under ten times. The chain recombines TRBV5-1 with TRBJ2-7; 12 bases map to TRBD2. CDR1 is SGHRS, CDR2 YFSETQ, per germline. V shed 0 bases, J shed 1 base, and the junction held 5 bases outside the gene matches. The CDR3 spans 17 residues. This CDR3 is CASSLAGLAGPSYEQYF. Here the CDR3 DNA reads TGCGCCAGCAGCTTGGCCGGACTAGCGGGGCCTTCCTACGAGCAGTACTTC.